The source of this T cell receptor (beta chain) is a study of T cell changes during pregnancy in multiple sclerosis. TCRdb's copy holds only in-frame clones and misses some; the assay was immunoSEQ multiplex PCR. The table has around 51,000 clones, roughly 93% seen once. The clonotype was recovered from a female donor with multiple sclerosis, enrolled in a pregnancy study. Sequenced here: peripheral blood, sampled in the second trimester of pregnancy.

Written as DNA, the CDR3 is TGCGCCAGCAGTCATGTGACAGCGGGAGGATGGACAGATACGCAGTATTTT. Amino acids: CASSHVTAGGWTDTQYF. This chain links TRBV10-2 with TRBJ2-3; 9 nucleotides agree with TRBD2. With V trimmed by 5 bases and J by 3 bases, 12 bases remained unmatched. Germline V CDR1 and CDR2: WSHSY, SAAADI. The CDR3 has 17 amino acids.